The entry below describes one T cell receptor (beta chain). Its antigen is not yet known. No base-level quality is on record; no much larger clone is a single base apart. This entry comes from a study of OX40 agonist ivuxolimab in advanced cancers. Notes on the research overall: The costimulatory receptor OX40 (CD134) was targeted by ivuxolimab, a fully human IgG2 agonistic monoclonal antibody. Intravenous ivuxolimab was administered to patients every 2 weeks at six dose levels: 0.01, 0.1, 0.3, 1.5, 3 and 10 mg/kg. Among the approximately 54 dose-escalation patients, 19 had hepatocellular carcinoma, about 15 melanoma, 9 renal cell carcinoma and 9 head and neck cancer. The dose-escalation cohort was about 83% male with a mean age of approximately 60 years, ranging from roughly 20 to 80. Patients were allowed to have had prior anti-PD-1, anti-PD-L1 or anti-CTLA-4 therapy, and around two fifths of the dose-escalation patients had been treated with checkpoint inhibitors. Three dose-escalation patients achieved partial responses, one with hepatocellular carcinoma and two with cutaneous melanoma. The point of sequencing TCRbeta in the periphery was to test whether ivuxolimab changed TCR sequence diversity and drove clonal T-cell expansion. The paper covers the monotherapy dose-escalation part of the phase I ivuxolimab trial, which included N of about 56 patients.

The trial excluded patients who had a history of autoimmune disease or were on systemic immunosuppression. Peripheral blood for TCR sequencing was collected from all dose cohorts at baseline, on cycle 4 day 1, and on cycle 7 day 1. The samples were drawn from a first-in-human, open-label, multicenter phase I dose-escalation trial of ivuxolimab. Adults with locally advanced or metastatic head and neck squamous cell, hepatocellular, melanoma or renal cell carcinoma were enrolled in the trial. CD4+ and CD8+ T cells were sorted separately from peripheral blood before TCR sequencing. The study at large found these results: At doses of 0.1 to 3.0 mg/kg, clonal expansion of both CD4+ and CD8+ blood T cells was observed from baseline to week 6. Antigen specificity was not determined for the clonally expanded peripheral T cells. On average, CD8+ T cells showed more expanded clones than CD4+ T cells after ivuxolimab. Low levels of normalized T-cell clonal expansion were also shown by some nonresponding patients. In the 0.1-3.0 mg/kg groups, partial responders had among the lowest normalized peripheral clonal expansion, particularly in CD8+ T cells.

Genomic DNA was extracted from sorted cells for sequencing of the TCRbeta CDR3 region. The immunoSEQ Assay was used for sequencing of TCRbeta CDR3 regions. The table comes from immuneACCESS by way of TCRdb, which keeps in-frame sequences with V and J called. Part of the clones is missing from these tables; in studies checked, under half for an unresolved V gene and the rest for unknown reasons. This sample holds around 66,000 clones; 80% to 90% were observed only once. The top ten hold about a tenth of the sample. This TCR came from an adult with an advanced solid tumor such as melanoma, head and neck, liver or kidney cancer. The starting material was CD4+ or CD8+ T cells sorted from blood, obtained in a trial of the OX40 agonist ivuxolimab.

The CDR3 protein sequence reads: CASSLVSSYNEQFF. The sequence in DNA is TGTGCCAGCAGCTTAGTTAGCTCCTACAATGAGCAGTTCTTC. This chain joins TRBV5-4 to TRBJ2-1, with the D gene not confidently named. Counted from cysteine to phenylalanine, this CDR3 has 14 amino acids. Of all the DNA, just the CDR3 is kept, 42 bases in frame from base 1. The germline V gene (reference sequence) specifies SGHNT as CDR1 and YYREEE as CDR2. Trimming costs V 2 bases and J 0 bases, and their ends lie 6 bases apart.